Listed here are 9 T cell receptor beta chains from one sample, sequenced in a study of cytomegalovirus exposure and HLA in healthy donors. Use of 60 Vbeta and 13 Jbeta primers characterized the PCR. Generated by immunoSEQ multiplex PCR, the TCRdb table keeps only in-frame clones and is missing some. The sample lists 100,000 or so clones, about three fifths occurring once. Sequenced sample: PBMCs. All receptors come from a woman younger than 45 in good health and CMV-seropositive.

The chain combines TRBV6-1 with TRBJ1-1, with a tentative D call TRBD1 (6 bases). This CDR3 region has 15 residues. V was clipped by 5 bases and J by 7 bases, with 20 bases between them. In germline, CDR1 is MNHNS, CDR2 SASEGT. The CDR3 reads CASSTNRGDKGEAFF. The CDR3 nucleotides read TGTGCCAGCAGTACCAATCGGGGGGACAAAGGTGAAGCTTTCTTT.

This chain joins TRBV7-3 and TRBJ2-3; perhaps TRBD2 as D (6 bases). The germline V and J ends were trimmed by 5 bases and 4 bases, with 10 bases remaining between them. CDR1 and CDR2 (germline): SGHTA, FQGTGA. This CDR3 comprises 13 residues. The CDR3 DNA is TGTGCCAGCAGCCCCACGGGGGCAGATACGCAGTATTTT. Translating it yields CASSPTGADTQYF. The full variable domain, rest sourced from reference TRBV7-3 and TRBJ2-3, is GAGVSQTPSNKVTEKGKYVELRCDPISGHTALYWYRQSLGQGPEFLIYFQGTGAADDSGLPNDRFFAVRPEGSVSTLKIQRTERGDSAVYLCASSPTGADTQYFGPGTRLTVL.

This clone was seen more than once but under ten times. The V gene is TRBV10-3, the J gene TRBJ2-5; 9 bases are shared with TRBD1. CDR3 length: 14 residues. Losses at the gene ends were 2 bases for V and 3 bases for J; bases not matched to a gene: 1. Germline CDR1 and CDR2: ENHRY and SYGVKD. The CDR3 DNA is TGTGCCATCAGTGAGGGACAGGGGAAAGAGACCCAGTACTTC. Its translation: CAISEGQGKETQYF.

The chain is built from TRBV6-1 and TRBJ1-1, with 9 bases aligning to TRBD1. Trimming at V came to 7 bases and at J to 4 bases, leaving 10 bases not matched to a gene. The CDR3 totals 15 residues. The germline V gene encodes CDR1 MNHNS and CDR2 SASEGT. The CDR3 sequence: CASKVDRGVGTEAFF. The DNA of the CDR3 is TGTGCCAGCAAAGTGGACAGGGGTGTGGGCACTGAAGCTTTCTTT.

A few counts support this clone. This specimen includes other DNA sequences encoding the same CDR3. The CDR3 DNA is TGCGCCAGCAGCGGGCCGGGAGTAGAGACCCAGTACTTC. Encoded protein: CASSGPGVETQYF. This chain links TRBV5-1 with TRBJ2-5; maybe TRBD2 (6 bases). The CDR3 loop spans 13 amino acids. V lost 4 bases to trimming and J lost 4 bases, with 11 bases between them. In germline, CDR1 is SGHRS, CDR2 YFSETQ.

This clone was counted between two and nine times. The V call is TRBV5-1, the J call TRBJ2-7, with D possibly TRBD1 on 8 matching bases. Germline lookup yields CDR1 SGHRS and CDR2 YFSETQ. Trimming took off 3 bases at V and 2 bases at J, with 15 bases between the two ends. CDR3 size: 15 residues. CDR3: CASSSRGDRPYEQYF. The CDR3 region has the DNA TGCGCCAGCAGCTCTCGGGGGGACAGGCCCTACGAGCAGTACTTC.

This clone came up once. The J gene is TRBJ2-5, the V gene TRBV5-4, with 9 bases aligning to TRBD2. The CDR3 is 16 residues long. The trim removed 4 bases at V and 5 bases at J, leaving 12 bases unmatched. CDR1 SGHNT and CDR2 YYREEE come from the germline V gene (reference sequence). The CDR3 reads CASSPGGRGGQETQYF. In DNA, the CDR3 is TGTGCCAGCAGCCCCGGGGGGCGGGGGGGCCAGGAGACCCAGTACTTC.

This clone has more than one count but fewer than ten. The chain links TRBV7-2 to TRBJ2-7, with TRBD2 as a possible D gene (6 bases). The germline CDR1 and CDR2 sequences are SGHTA and FQGNSA. V shed 5 bases and J shed 0 bases, with 14 bases lying between them. The CDR3 runs to 15 residues. In nucleotides, the CDR3 is TGTGCCAGCAGCCTCACCGCGGGGAGCTCCTACGAGCAGTACTTC. Its protein product is CASSLTAGSSYEQYF.

This chain joins TRBV10-3 and TRBJ2-3; D not resolved. V lost 9 bases and J 5 bases, leaving 15 bases between the germline ends. Germline lookup yields CDR1 ENHRY and CDR2 SYGVKD. This CDR3 is built from 13 residues. CDR3 protein: CAILPAAEDTQYF. CDR3 nucleotides: TGTGCCATACTACCCGCGGCAGAAGATACGCAGTATTTT.